The 29 T cell receptor beta chains below all came from one sample that was sequenced in a study of blood T cell dynamics during melanoma immunotherapy (TCRdb year 2020). Read against the paper, the sample's time point label means: pre-treatment baseline. Libraries were made using the immunoSEQ multiplex PCR assay. The clones in this table, taken by TCRdb from immuneACCESS, are in-frame only. Not every clone is retained; where verified, under half of the shortfall comes from an unresolved V gene, and the cause of the rest is unknown. Within this sample are approximately 4,000 clones, with 95% to 98% of them counted one time only. The biggest ten clones account for about 1.7% of the sample. The input for sequencing was effector memory CD8+ T cells from blood, taken from a patient treated with checkpoint blockade. The origin of the receptors is a human donor with melanoma.

The chain employs TRBV7-9 and TRBJ2-1; no firm D call. Trimming removed 5 bases from V and 4 bases from J, with 9 bases in between. CDR3 length: 13 residues. CDR1 and CDR2 (germline): SEHNR, FQNEAQ (reference sequence). Written as DNA, the CDR3 is TGTGCCAGCAGCCCCAATGAGTACAATGAGCAGTTCTTC. Translation: CASSPNEYNEQFF.

The genes are TRBV4-1 and TRBJ1-5, with D perhaps TRBD1 (6 bases). The CDR3 contains 15 residues. The ends were cut back, 0 bases at V and 5 bases at J, with 11 bases in the middle. CDR1 and CDR2 from the germline V gene are MGHRA and YSYEKL. CDR3: CASSQDHREDQPQHF. CDR3 in DNA: TGCGCCAGCAGCCAAGACCACAGGGAGGATCAGCCCCAGCATTTT.

This clone appeared a single time. The V gene is TRBV19, the J gene TRBJ2-1, with 9 bases lining up with TRBD2. The CDR3 runs 14 residues. After removal of 6 bases from V and 4 bases from J, the junction contained 4 bases not matched to a gene. The germline gives CDR1 LNHDA, CDR2 SQIVND (reference sequence). The CDR3, as DNA: TGTGCCAGTAGGCCCAGCGGGGGGTACAATGAGCAGTTCTTC. Its protein is CASRPSGGYNEQFF. The complete variable domain, with remaining parts taken from reference TRBV19 and TRBJ2-1, reads DGGITQSPKYLFRKEGQNVTLSCEQNLNHDAMYWYRQDPGQGLRLIYYSQIVNDFQKGDIAEGYSVSREKKESFPLTVTSAQKNPTAFYLCASRPSGGYNEQFFGPGTRLTVL.

V and J are TRBV7-8 and TRBJ2-3, with TRBD2 identical over 9 bases. J was trimmed by 5 bases and V by 2 bases; bases with no gene match: 8. This CDR3 is built from 16 residues. Germline V gene lookup returns CDR1 SGHVS and CDR2 FQNEAQ. For the CDR3, the DNA is TGTGCCAGCAGCTTACGCGGCGGGAGGGCCGTAGATACGCAGTATTTT. Translation gives CASSLRGGRAVDTQYF.

This chain joins TRBV7-9 and TRBJ1-3; a possible D gene is TRBD1 (5 bases). The CDR3 has 15 residues. Germline values: CDR1 SEHNR, CDR2 FQNEAQ (reference sequence). V lost 4 bases to trimming and J lost 4 bases, with 14 bases between them. The DNA for the CDR3 is TGTGCCAGCAGCTCGTCACAGGCGGGCGGAAACACCATATATTTT. It yields the protein CASSSSQAGGNTIYF.

This chain connects TRBV7-9 to TRBJ2-2; maybe TRBD1 (6 bases). CDR1 SEHNR and CDR2 FQNEAQ come from the germline V gene (reference sequence). Trimming shortened V by 1 base and J by 0 bases, and 9 bases separated the two germline ends. The CDR3 is 16 residues long. Here the CDR3 reads CASSLVAGANTGELFF. As DNA, the CDR3 is TGTGCCAGCAGCTTAGTGGCAGGGGCGAACACCGGGGAGCTGTTTTTT.

The chain is built from TRBV6-6 and TRBJ2-5, with D perhaps TRBD2 (6 bases). V was pared by 7 bases and J by 5 bases, with 8 bases between. This CDR3 contains 11 residues. The germline V gene encodes CDR1 MNHNY and CDR2 SVGAGI (reference sequence). CDR3 coding DNA: TGTGCCAGCATCGCGGGGGAGACCCAGTACTTC. It translates to CASIAGETQYF.

In the case of this clone: The sample holds other DNA sequences that translate to the same CDR3. This rearrangement joins TRBV19 to TRBJ1-1; D perhaps matches TRBD1 (5 bases). The germline V gene has CDR1 LNHDA and CDR2 SQIVND (reference sequence). The length of the CDR3 is 14 residues. The V end lost 3 bases, the J end lost 1 base, and 9 bases lay between the germline ends. The CDR3 spells CASSIWGRNTEAFF. CDR3 bases: TGTGCCAGTAGTATCTGGGGACGGAACACTGAAGCTTTCTTT.

This rearrangement joins TRBV28 to TRBJ1-5, with 7 bases identical to TRBD1. The CDR3 is made up of 17 amino acids. V dropped 5 bases and J dropped 2; count of bases not matched to a gene: 12. Germline V gene sequence: CDR1 MDHEN, CDR2 SYDVKM. The DNA for the CDR3 is TGTGCCAGCAGTGTCCGGGACAGCCTTTGGGGCAATCAGCCCCAGCATTTT. This gives the protein CASSVRDSLWGNQPQHF.

CDR3 DNA: TGTGCCAGCAGTTCCATGACTAGCTCCTACGAGCAGTACTTC. This sequence encodes CASSSMTSSYEQYF. This rearrangement joins TRBV27 to TRBJ2-7; D is perhaps TRBD2 (6 bases). This CDR3 is built from 14 residues. Between the trimmed V and J ends, which lost 4 bases and 0 bases, there was a span of 10 bases. Per germline, CDR1 MNHEY and CDR2 SMNVEV (reference sequence).

The chain carries TRBV27 and TRBJ2-5; 8 positions match TRBD1. The J call may be mistaken, given a closer DNA end match to TRBJ2-7. Germline V lookup: CDR1 MNHEY, CDR2 SMNVEV (reference sequence). This CDR3 has 18 residues. The CDR3 region has the DNA TGTGCCAGCAGTAATGGGGACAGGAGAAAAGGGGTAACCTACGAGCAGTACTTC. Translated, it gives CASSNGDRRKGVTYEQYF.

The chain joins TRBV7-9 to TRBJ1-2; D is unresolved. V was cut by 8 bases and J by 2 bases, with 15 bases left in between. From germline, CDR1 is SEHNR and CDR2 FQNEAQ (reference sequence). The CDR3 is 14 amino acids. The CDR3 reads CASHVSGENYGYTF. CDR3 in DNA: TGTGCCAGCCATGTCTCTGGGGAAAACTATGGCTACACCTTC.

V and J are TRBV4-3 and TRBJ2-1; weak D call: TRBD2 (6 bases). Germline loops: CDR1 LGHNA, CDR2 YSLEER. V was pared by 2 bases and J by 0 bases, with 14 bases between. The CDR3 loop spans 17 amino acids. The CDR3 loop is CASSQIQAGLSYNEQFF. DNA for the CDR3: TGCGCCAGCAGCCAAATACAGGCGGGGCTCTCCTACAATGAGCAGTTCTTC.

The gene calls are TRBV25-1 and TRBJ2-2; no reliable D call. Trimming removed 0 bases from V and 2 bases from J, with 13 bases in between. Germline lookup yields CDR1 MGHDK and CDR2 SYGVNS. The CDR3 has 17 amino acids. The CDR3 loop reads CASSEYSVRENTGELFF. CDR3 bases: TGTGCCAGCAGTGAATATTCAGTCCGCGAAAACACCGGGGAGCTGTTTTTT.

The rearrangement uses TRBV29-1 and TRBJ2-2; TRBD1 matches 7 bases. V dropped 2 bases and J dropped 7; count of bases not matched to a gene: 7. Germline V gene data show CDR1 as SQVTM and CDR2 as ANQGSEA. The CDR3 has 14 amino acids. CDR3: CSVESGQVGGELFF. The CDR3 DNA sequence: TGCAGCGTTGAAAGCGGACAGGTCGGCGGGGAGCTGTTTTTT.

This clone was picked up one time. V usage is TRBV7-9 and J usage is TRBJ2-2; D is unresolved. The CDR3 has 12 amino acids. Per the germline V gene, CDR1 is SEHNR and CDR2 is FQNEAQ (reference sequence). Trimming took 1 base from V and 6 from J, leaving 3 bases between them. CDR3 DNA: TGTGCCAGCAGCTTAGTCCCCGGGGAGCTGTTTTTT. Protein sequence: CASSLVPGELFF. The variable domain in full, with the rest retrieved from reference TRBV7-9 and TRBJ2-2, is DTGVSQNPRHKITKRGQNVTFRCDPISEHNRLYWYRQTLGQGPEFLTYFQNEAQLEKSRLLSDRFSAERPKGSFSTLEIQRTEQGDSAMYLCASSLVPGELFFGEGSRLTVL.

The chain employs TRBV27 and TRBJ2-2; TRBD2 might be the D (5 bases). Looked up from germline, CDR1 is MNHEY and CDR2 is SMNVEV (reference sequence). CDR3 size: 13 residues. V dropped 2 bases and J dropped 4 bases, with 5 bases sitting between them. This CDR3 reads CASSLRGTGELFF. Written as DNA, the CDR3 is TGTGCCAGCAGTTTACGGGGCACCGGGGAGCTGTTTTTT.

This chain links TRBV9 with TRBJ2-6; no definite D call. The CDR3 extends over 17 amino acids. The V end was cut by 2 bases, the J end by 0 bases, with 12 bases between. From germline, CDR1 is SGDLS and CDR2 YYNGEE. The CDR3 coding sequence is TGTGCCAGCAGCGTTCCCCGACTGACCTCTGGGGCCAACGTCCTGACTTTC. This encodes CASSVPRLTSGANVLTF.

The chain is built from TRBV5-8 and TRBJ2-3; D might be TRBD1 or TRBD2, each matching 6 bases. CDR1 SGHTS and CDR2 YDEGEE come from the germline V gene. Deletions cut 1 base from V and 1 base from J, with 19 bases between. This CDR3 contains 18 residues. CDR3 sequence reads: CASSLLQGSLAGTDTQYF. The DNA for the CDR3 is TGTGCCAGCAGCTTGTTACAGGGAAGCTTAGCGGGCACAGATACGCAGTATTTT.

The chain couples TRBV4-3 to TRBJ1-3, with TRBD1 matching 9 bases. The ends lost 0 bases at V and 5 bases at J; junction bases unmatched: 5. The CDR3 is 16 amino acids. Germline V gene sequence: CDR1 LGHNA, CDR2 YSLEER. CDR3 protein: CASSQEYRGLRNTIYF. The CDR3 DNA reads TGCGCCAGCAGCCAAGAATACAGGGGGCTAAGAAACACCATATATTTT.

CDR3: CASSLRQPATDTEAFF. The CDR3 DNA is TGTGCCAGCAGTTTAAGGCAGCCTGCGACGGACACTGAAGCTTTCTTT. The chain joins TRBV6-5 to TRBJ1-1, with D unresolved. The CDR3 sequence is 16 residues long. Between the trimmed V and J ends, which lost 4 bases and 3 bases, there was a span of 18 bases. Per germline, CDR1 MNHEY and CDR2 SVGAGI.

The chain uses TRBV9 and TRBJ1-1; weak D call: TRBD1 (5 bases). The CDR3 has 13 residues. Trimming left V 3 bases short and J 1 base short, with 7 bases between. Germline CDR1 is SGDLS and CDR2 is YYNGEE. CDR3 residues: CASSAGPNTEAFF. CDR3 in DNA: TGTGCCAGCAGCGCGGGGCCGAACACTGAAGCTTTCTTT.

About this clone itself: Compared with germline, one end of the junction differs, possibly owing to a read error. This chain links TRBV27 with TRBJ2-7; a weak D match, TRBD1 (5 bases). Per germline, CDR1 MNHEY and CDR2 SMNVEV (reference sequence). The CDR3 extends over 13 amino acids. The CDR3 nucleotides are TGTGCCAGCAGTTTTAGATTAACAGGCGACCAACACTTC. Translation: CASSFRLTGDQHF.

The chain has TRBV28 and TRBJ2-7; 7 nucleotides match TRBD1. The CDR3 is 14 residues long. The J segment lost 4 bases and the V segment lost 5 bases, leaving 8 bases of the junction unmatched. CDR1 and CDR2 (germline): MDHEN, SYDVKM. The CDR3 spells CASSLTGSGYEQYF. CDR3 DNA: TGTGCCAGCAGTCTGACAGGGAGCGGATACGAGCAGTACTTC. Supplemented by reference TRBV28 and TRBJ2-7, the full variable domain reads DVKVTQSSRYLVKRTGEKVFLECVQDMDHENMFWYRQDPGLGLRLIYFSYDVKMKEKGDIPEGYSVSREKKERFSLILESASTNQTSMYLCASSLTGSGYEQYFGPGTRLTVT.

This chain connects TRBV27 to TRBJ1-5; the match to TRBD1 covers 7 bases. V was clipped by 5 bases and J by 5 bases; unmatched bases: 6. The CDR3 has 14 residues. In germline, CDR1 is MNHEY, CDR2 SMNVEV (reference sequence). The CDR3, as DNA: TGTGCCAGCAGTGTCTCGACAGGGTATCAGCCCCAGCATTTT. The encoded protein is CASSVSTGYQPQHF.

The sample holds one count of this clone. The genes are TRBV9 and TRBJ2-7; D is uncertain. The CDR3 extends over 15 amino acids. V dropped 0 bases and J dropped 0 bases, with 10 bases sitting between them. Germline-derived CDR1 and CDR2 are SGDLS and YYNGEE. The CDR3 sequence is CASSVEGTNSYEQYF. The CDR3 region has the DNA TGTGCCAGCAGCGTAGAGGGCACCAACTCCTACGAGCAGTACTTC.

The CDR3 protein is CAWSVPSIPAYEQYF. The CDR3, as DNA: TGTGCCTGGAGTGTCCCCTCAATACCAGCCTACGAGCAGTACTTC. The chain uses TRBV30 and TRBJ2-7; D is unclear. The CDR3 has 15 residues. Trimming removed 0 bases at V and 2 bases at J, with 14 bases between. Per germline, CDR1 GTSNPN and CDR2 SVGIG (reference sequence).

This chain uses TRBV19 with TRBJ1-1; unclear D gene. Germline CDR1 LNHDA, CDR2 SQIVND (reference sequence). The CDR3 runs to 13 residues. V was shortened by 5 bases and J by 3 bases, with 10 bases between the two germline ends. In nucleotides, the CDR3 is TGTGCCAGTAGTGGGAGGTGGGACACTGAAGCTTTCTTT. It yields the protein CASSGRWDTEAFF.

This clone occurred once. This chain uses TRBV6-1 with TRBJ2-7, with D possibly TRBD1 on 5 matching bases. Trimming took 8 bases from V and 3 from J, leaving 8 bases between them. This CDR3 has 11 residues. The V gene's germline CDR1 is MNHNS and CDR2 SASEGT. CDR3 coding DNA: TGTGCCAGCGAAACAGGCTACGAGCAGTACTTC. Its protein is CASETGYEQYF.